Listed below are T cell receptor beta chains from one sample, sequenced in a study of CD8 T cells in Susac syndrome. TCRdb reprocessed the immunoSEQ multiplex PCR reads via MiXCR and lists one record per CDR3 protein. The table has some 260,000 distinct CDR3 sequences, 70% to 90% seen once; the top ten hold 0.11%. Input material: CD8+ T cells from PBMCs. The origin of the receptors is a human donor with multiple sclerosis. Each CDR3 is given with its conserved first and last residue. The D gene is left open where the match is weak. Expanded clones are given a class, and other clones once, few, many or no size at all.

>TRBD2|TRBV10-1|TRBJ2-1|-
CASSERGLAGSYSWVGSYNEQFF
TGCGCCAGCAGCGAGCGTGGTCTAGCGGGTTCGTATTCATGGGTTGGCTCCTACAATGAGCAGTTCTTC
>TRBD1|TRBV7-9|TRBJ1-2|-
CASSLVPGQGYGYTF
TGTGCCAGCAGCTTAGTGCCGGGACAGGGCTATGGCTACACCTTC
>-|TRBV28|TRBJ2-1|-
CASGLGDRSYNEQFF
TGTGCCAGCGGCCTGGGGGACCGCTCCTACAATGAGCAGTTCTTC
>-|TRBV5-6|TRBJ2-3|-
CASSPGGDLGDTQYF
TGTGCCAGCAGCCCAGGAGGAGACCTAGGAGATACGCAGTATTTT
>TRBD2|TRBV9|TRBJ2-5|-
CASSDSREDGKTQYF
TGTGCCAGCAGCGACTCCCGGGAGGACGGGAAGACCCAGTACTTC
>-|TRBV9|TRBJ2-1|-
CASSSSGYSYNEQFF
TGTGCCAGCAGCTCCAGCGGGTACTCCTACAATGAGCAGTTCTTC
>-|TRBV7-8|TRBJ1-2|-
CASSLVNYGYTF
TGTGCCAGCAGCTTAGTTAACTATGGCTACACCTTC
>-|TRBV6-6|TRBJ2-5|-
CASSYVKREETQYF
TGTGCCAGCAGTTACGTTAAGCGGGAAGAGACCCAGTACTTC
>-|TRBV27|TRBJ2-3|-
CASSYYSTDTQYF
TGTGCCAGCAGCTATTATAGCACAGATACGCAGTATTTT
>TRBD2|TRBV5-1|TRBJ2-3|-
CASRMAGGSGNTDTQYF
TGCGCCAGCAGAATGGCGGGAGGAAGTGGGAACACAGATACGCAGTATTTT
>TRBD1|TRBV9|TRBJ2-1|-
CASSSPRDRGLNEQFF
TGTGCCAGCAGCTCGCCCCGGGACAGGGGGCTCAATGAGCAGTTCTTC
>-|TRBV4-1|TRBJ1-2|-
CASSQIASYGYTF
TGCGCCAGCAGCCAAATTGCCTCTTATGGCTACACCTTC
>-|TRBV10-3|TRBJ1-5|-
CAISGESENQPQHF
TGTGCCATCAGCGGAGAATCGGAGAATCAGCCCCAGCATTTT
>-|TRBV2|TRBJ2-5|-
CASRGRETQYF
TGTGCCAGCAGGGGTCGGGAGACCCAGTACTTC
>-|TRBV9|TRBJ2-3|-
CASSLSIDTQYF
TGTGCCAGCAGCCTTAGCATAGATACGCAGTATTTT
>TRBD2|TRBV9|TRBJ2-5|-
CASSSYGTSETQYF
TGTGCCAGCAGCTCATACGGGACTAGCGAGACCCAGTACTTC
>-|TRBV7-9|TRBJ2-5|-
CASSPSEGRQETQYF
TGTGCCAGCAGCCCTAGTGAGGGAAGACAAGAGACCCAGTACTTC
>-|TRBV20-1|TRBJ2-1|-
CSARGSGPYNEQFF
TGCAGTGCTAGAGGTAGCGGCCCCTACAATGAGCAGTTCTTC
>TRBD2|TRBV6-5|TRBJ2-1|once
CASSFLPLAGPNSYNEQFF
TGTGCCAGCAGTTTCCTCCCCCTAGCGGGACCCAACTCCTACAATGAGCAGTTCTTC
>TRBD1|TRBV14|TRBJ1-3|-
CASSPFTGGPGNTIYF
TGTGCCAGCAGCCCATTCACAGGGGGCCCTGGAAACACCATATATTTT
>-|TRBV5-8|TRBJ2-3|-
CASKPGPPSSLASDTQYF
TGTGCCAGCAAACCGGGGCCTCCTTCCTCTCTGGCCTCAGATACGCAGTATTTT
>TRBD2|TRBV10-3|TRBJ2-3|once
CAISEGLAGTDTQYF
TGTGCCATCAGTGAGGGGCTAGCGGGCACAGATACGCAGTATTTT
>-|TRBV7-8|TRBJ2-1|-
CASSLGGTTNEQFF
TGTGCCAGCAGCTTAGGGGGTACGACGAATGAGCAGTTCTTC
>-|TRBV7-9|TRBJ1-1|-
CASSLGATNTEAFF
TGTGCCAGCAGCTTAGGGGCTACGAACACTGAAGCTTTCTTT
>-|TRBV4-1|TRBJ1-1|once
CASSQDGKGEAFF
TGCGCCAGCAGCCAAGATGGTAAGGGAGAAGCTTTCTTT
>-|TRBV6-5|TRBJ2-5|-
CASSYDWLKETQYF
TGTGCCAGCAGTTACGACTGGCTCAAAGAGACCCAGTACTTC
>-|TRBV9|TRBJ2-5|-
CASSVSGISGETQYF
TGTGCCAGCAGCGTATCTGGGATTAGTGGGGAGACCCAGTACTTC
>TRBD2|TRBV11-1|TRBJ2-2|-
CASLKERENSNTGELFF
TGTGCCAGCCTAAAGGAGCGGGAGAATTCGAACACCGGGGAGCTGTTTTTT
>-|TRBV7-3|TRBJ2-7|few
CASSPIKGPSYEQYF
TGTGCCAGCAGCCCTATAAAGGGACCAAGCTACGAGCAGTACTTC
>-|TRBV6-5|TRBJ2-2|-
CASNQGTGELFF
TGTGCCAGCAATCAAGGGACCGGGGAGCTGTTTTTT
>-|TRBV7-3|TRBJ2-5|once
CASSLTSSYQETQYF
TGTGCCAGCAGCTTAACAAGCTCGTACCAAGAGACCCAGTACTTC
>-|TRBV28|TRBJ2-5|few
CASRGQQEGTQYF
TGTGCCAGCCGGGGACAACAAGAGGGGACCCAGTACTTC
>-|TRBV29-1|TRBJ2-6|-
CSVEADSSGANVLTF
TGCAGCGTTGAGGCCGATAGCTCTGGGGCCAACGTCCTGACTTTC
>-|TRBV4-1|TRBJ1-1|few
CASSQSIFRGAFF
TGCGCCAGCAGCCAGAGCATTTTCAGGGGAGCTTTCTTT
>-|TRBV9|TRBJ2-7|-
CASSMGTSQPYEQYF
TGTGCCAGCAGCATGGGGACTTCACAACCCTACGAGCAGTACTTC
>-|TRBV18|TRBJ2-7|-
CASSARDSAYEQYF
TGTGCCAGCTCAGCCCGGGACTCAGCCTACGAGCAGTACTTC
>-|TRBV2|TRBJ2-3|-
CASRPTNGGRTDTQYF
TGTGCCAGCAGACCTACGAACGGGGGACGCACAGATACGCAGTATTTT
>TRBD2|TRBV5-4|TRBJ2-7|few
CASSSGLAYEQYF
TGTGCCAGCAGCTCCGGACTAGCTTACGAGCAGTACTTC
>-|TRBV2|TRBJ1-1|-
CASRPEGGSGNTEAFF
TGTGCCAGCAGGCCGGAGGGGGGCAGCGGGAACACTGAAGCTTTCTTT
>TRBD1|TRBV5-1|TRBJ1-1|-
CASSQPGQGAGEAFF
TGCGCCAGCAGCCAACCGGGACAGGGGGCCGGTGAAGCTTTCTTT
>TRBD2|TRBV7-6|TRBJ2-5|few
CASSHGLAGAMETQYF
TGTGCCAGCAGCCACGGACTAGCGGGAGCTATGGAGACCCAGTACTTC